In its sample, the clone carrying this TCR beta chain was seen a few times. Its antigen is not identified. With V trimmed by 6 bases and J by 0 bases, 4 bases remained unmatched. This CDR3 is 17 amino acids long. Germline V lookup: CDR1 LNHDA, CDR2 SQIVND (reference sequence). These data belong to a study of cytomegalovirus exposure and HLA in healthy donors. The PCR used 60 Vbeta and 13 Jbeta primers. Under the authors' procedure: Unique TCR beta chains totaled some 80 million in a later count, with 8.5 million to 12 million of them shared. TCRdb's table, derived via immunoSEQ multiplex PCR, lists solely in-frame clones and lacks some. Clonal size and the V and J genes are those of that table, whereas D and trimming came from the DNA. The profile shows 90,000 to 100,000 clones, about three quarters of them singletons. Study observations and caveats: In a later analysis, compared with equally common non-associated chains, HLA-associated beta chains were more expanded.

The chain carries TRBV19 and TRBJ2-6; 11 nucleotides match TRBD1. This receptor was taken from a middle-aged man in good health and CMV-seropositive. Sequencing input: PBMCs. CDR3 coding DNA: TGTGCCAGTAGGGGGGGACAGGGGGGCTCTGGGGCCAACGTCCTGACTTTC. The encoded protein is CASRGGQGGSGANVLTF.